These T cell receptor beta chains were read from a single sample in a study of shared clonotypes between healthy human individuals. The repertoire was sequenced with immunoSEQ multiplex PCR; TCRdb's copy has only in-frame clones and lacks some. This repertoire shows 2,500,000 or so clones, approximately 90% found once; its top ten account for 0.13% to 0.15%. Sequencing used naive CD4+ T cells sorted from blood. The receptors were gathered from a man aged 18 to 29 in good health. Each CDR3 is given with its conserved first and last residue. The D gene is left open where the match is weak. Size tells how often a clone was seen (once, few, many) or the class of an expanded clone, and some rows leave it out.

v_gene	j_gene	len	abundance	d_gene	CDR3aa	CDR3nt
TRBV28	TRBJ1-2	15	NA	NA	CASNFPGGPTIGYTF	TGTGCCAGCAATTTCCCGGGGGGCCCGACGATCGGCTACACCTTC
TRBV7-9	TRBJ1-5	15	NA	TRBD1	CASSYATGENQPQHF	TGTGCCAGCAGCTATGCGACAGGGGAGAATCAGCCCCAGCATTTT
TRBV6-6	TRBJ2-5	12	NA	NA	CASGDSGETQYF	TGTGCCAGCGGGGATAGCGGAGAGACCCAGTACTTC
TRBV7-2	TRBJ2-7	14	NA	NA	CASSMDSSSYEQYF	TGTGCCAGCAGCATGGACAGTAGCTCCTACGAGCAGTACTTC
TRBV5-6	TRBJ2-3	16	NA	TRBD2	CASSPVPGLVGDTQYF	TGTGCCAGCAGCCCCGTTCCGGGACTAGTGGGTGATACGCAGTATTTT
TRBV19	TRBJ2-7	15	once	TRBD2	CASSITSGLSYEQYF	TGTGCCAGTAGTATCACTAGCGGGCTGTCCTACGAGCAGTACTTC
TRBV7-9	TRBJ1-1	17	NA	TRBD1	CASSLGVPWQGDTEAFF	TGTGCCAGCAGCTTAGGGGTCCCGTGGCAGGGGGACACTGAAGCTTTCTTT
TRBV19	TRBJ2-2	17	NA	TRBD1	CASSKSLTGVDTGELFF	TGTGCCAGTAGTAAGTCCCTCACAGGGGTAGACACCGGGGAGCTGTTTTTT
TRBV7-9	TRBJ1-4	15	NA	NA	CASSLLGAANEKLFF	TGTGCCAGCAGTCTCCTGGGGGCAGCTAATGAAAAACTGTTTTTT
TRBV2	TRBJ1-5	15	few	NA	CASSREDSKNQPQHF	TGTGCCAGCAGCAGGGAGGACAGTAAAAATCAGCCCCAGCATTTT
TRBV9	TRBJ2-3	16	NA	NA	CASSVEVGGSTDTQYF	TGTGCCAGCAGCGTAGAGGTGGGAGGAAGCACAGATACGCAGTATTTT
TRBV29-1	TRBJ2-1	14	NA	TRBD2	CSVGGSSSYNEQFF	TGCAGCGTGGGAGGGAGCAGCTCCTACAATGAGCAGTTCTTC
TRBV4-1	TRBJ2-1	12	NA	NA	CASSHNRDKQFF	TGCGCCAGCAGCCATAACCGGGACAAGCAGTTCTTC
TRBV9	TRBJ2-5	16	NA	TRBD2	CASSVGVAGVQETQYF	TGTGCCAGCAGCGTAGGAGTAGCGGGAGTACAAGAGACCCAGTACTTC
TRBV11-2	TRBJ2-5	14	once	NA	CASSPGSLVETQYF	TGTGCCAGCAGCCCAGGGTCCCTCGTAGAGACCCAGTACTTC
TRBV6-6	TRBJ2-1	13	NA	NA	CASNQLDYNEQFF	TGTGCCAGCAATCAACTAGACTACAATGAGCAGTTCTTC
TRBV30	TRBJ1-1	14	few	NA	CAWRGGPQNTEAFF	TGTGCCTGGAGAGGGGGACCGCAGAACACTGAAGCTTTCTTT
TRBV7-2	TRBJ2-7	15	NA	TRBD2	CASSRSGTPSYEQYF	TGTGCCAGCAGCCGAAGCGGGACTCCCTCTTACGAGCAGTACTTC
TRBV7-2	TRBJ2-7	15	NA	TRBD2	CASRPQAGGVYEQYF	TGTGCCAGCAGGCCACAAGCGGGAGGAGTCTACGAGCAGTACTTC
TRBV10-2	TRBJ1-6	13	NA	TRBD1	CASRGGSGSPLHF	TGCGCCAGCAGAGGGGGCAGCGGTTCACCCCTCCACTTT
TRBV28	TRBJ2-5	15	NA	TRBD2	CASMSSGGGFETQYF	TGTGCCAGCATGTCTAGCGGGGGGGGCTTCGAGACCCAGTACTTC
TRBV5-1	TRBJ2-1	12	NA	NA	CASSLGNNEQFF	TGCGCCAGCAGCTTGGGTAACAATGAGCAGTTCTTC
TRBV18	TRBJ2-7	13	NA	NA	CASSPGRGEQQYF	TGTGCCAGCTCACCGGGCAGGGGGGAACAGCAGTACTTC
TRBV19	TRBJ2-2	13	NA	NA	CASSRLSTGELFF	TGTGCCAGTAGTAGACTCTCGACCGGGGAGCTGTTTTTT
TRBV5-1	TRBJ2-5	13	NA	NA	CASSLGGEETQYF	TGCGCCAGCAGCTTAGGAGGGGAAGAGACCCAGTACTTC
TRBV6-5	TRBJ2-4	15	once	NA	CASRGMGGGKNIQYF	TGTGCCAGCAGGGGGATGGGGGGAGGCAAAAACATTCAGTACTTC
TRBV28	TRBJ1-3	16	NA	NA	CASSLSAVLSGNTIYF	TGTGCCAGCAGTTTATCTGCAGTACTCTCTGGAAACACCATATATTTT
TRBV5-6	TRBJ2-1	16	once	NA	CASTLWRGVSYNEQFF	TGTGCCAGCACCCTATGGCGGGGAGTCTCCTACAATGAGCAGTTCTTC
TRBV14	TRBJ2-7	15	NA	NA	CASSQDRQASYEQYF	TGTGCCAGCAGCCAAGATCGTCAGGCATCCTACGAGCAGTACTTC
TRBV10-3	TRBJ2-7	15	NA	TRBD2	CASQRRGLAGSEQYF	TGTGCCTCCCAAAGGCGGGGACTAGCGGGATCCGAGCAGTACTTC
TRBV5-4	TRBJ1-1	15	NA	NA	CASSFPTGEMTEAFF	TGTGCCAGCAGCTTCCCGACGGGGGAAATGACTGAAGCTTTCTTT
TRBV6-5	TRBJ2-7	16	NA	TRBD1	CASSYAGQGFPYEQYF	TGTGCCAGCAGTTACGCGGGACAGGGGTTCCCCTACGAGCAGTACTTC
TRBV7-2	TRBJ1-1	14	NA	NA	CASSRGGPNTEAFF	TGTGCCAGCAGCCGGGGGGGGCCGAACACTGAAGCTTTCTTT
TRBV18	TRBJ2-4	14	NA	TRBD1	CASSPSTGRDIQYF	TGTGCCAGCTCACCCTCGACAGGGAGAGACATTCAGTACTTC
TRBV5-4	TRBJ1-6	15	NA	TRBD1	CASSQKEGANSPLHF	TGTGCCAGCAGCCAGAAGGAGGGGGCGAATTCACCCCTCCACTTT
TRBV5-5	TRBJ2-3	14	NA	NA	CASSLNTVPDTQYF	TGTGCCAGCAGCTTGAATACTGTCCCAGATACGCAGTATTTT
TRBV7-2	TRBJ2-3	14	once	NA	CASSPEGRWDTQYF	TGTGCCAGCAGCCCTGAAGGCCGCTGGGATACGCAGTATTTT
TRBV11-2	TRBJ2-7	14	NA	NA	CASSSPRGGYEQYF	TGTGCCAGCAGCTCCCCCCGGGGCGGCTACGAGCAGTACTTC
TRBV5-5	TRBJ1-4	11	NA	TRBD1	CASSHGTELFF	TGTGCCAGCAGCCACGGGACAGAACTGTTTTTT
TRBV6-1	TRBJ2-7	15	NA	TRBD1	CASRDPGQGSYEQYF	TGTGCCAGCAGAGATCCGGGACAGGGGTCCTACGAGCAGTACTTC
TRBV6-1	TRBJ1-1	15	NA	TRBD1	CASSESTGVGTEAFF	TGTGCCAGCAGTGAATCGACAGGGGTGGGTACTGAAGCTTTCTTT
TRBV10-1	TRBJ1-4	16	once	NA	CASSPGWSQGHEKLFF	TGCGCCAGCAGCCCCGGGTGGTCCCAGGGTCACGAAAAACTGTTTTTT
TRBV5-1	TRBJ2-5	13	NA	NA	CASSPGPGETQYF	TGCGCCAGCAGCCCGGGGCCGGGGGAGACCCAGTACTTC
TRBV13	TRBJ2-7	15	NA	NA	CASSPNWAASYEQYF	TGTGCCAGCAGCCCGAACTGGGCGGCCTCCTACGAGCAGTACTTC
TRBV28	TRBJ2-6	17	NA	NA	CASSFVAGRSGANVLTF	TGTGCCAGCAGTTTTGTGGCAGGGAGGTCTGGGGCCAACGTCCTGACTTTC
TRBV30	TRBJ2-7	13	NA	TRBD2	CAWSALAAYEQYF	TGTGCCTGGAGTGCACTAGCGGCCTACGAGCAGTACTTC
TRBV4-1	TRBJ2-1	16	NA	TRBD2	CASSQTGRGGYNEQFF	TGCGCCAGCAGCCAAACCGGGAGGGGGGGATACAATGAGCAGTTCTTC
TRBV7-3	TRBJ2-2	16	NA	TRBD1	CASSLIPGGNTGELFF	TGTGCCAGCAGCTTAATCCCAGGGGGCAACACCGGGGAGCTGTTTTTT
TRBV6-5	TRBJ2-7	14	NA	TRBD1	CASSYRTGSSEQYF	TGTGCCAGCAGTTACCGGACAGGTTCCTCCGAGCAGTACTTC
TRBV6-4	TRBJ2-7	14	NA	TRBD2	CASWFAGGPYEQYF	TGTGCCTCGTGGTTCGCGGGGGGCCCCTACGAGCAGTACTTC
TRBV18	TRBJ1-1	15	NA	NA	CASSPKGEGVTEAFF	TGTGCCAGCTCTCCCAAGGGGGAGGGGGTGACTGAAGCTTTCTTT
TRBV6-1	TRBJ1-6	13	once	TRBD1	CAGSGTGSLALHF	TGTGCCGGATCCGGGACAGGGAGCCTCGCCCTCCACTTT
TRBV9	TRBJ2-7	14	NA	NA	CASSDGWGAGEQYF	TGTGCCAGCAGCGACGGCTGGGGGGCCGGGGAGCAGTACTTC
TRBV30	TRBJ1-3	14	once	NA	CAWSVSGRGHTIYF	TGTGCCTGGAGTGTCAGCGGCCGGGGGCACACCATATATTTT
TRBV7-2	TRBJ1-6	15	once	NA	CASSLAVGVDSPLHF	TGTGCCAGCAGCTTAGCGGTAGGGGTAGATTCACCCCTCCACTTT
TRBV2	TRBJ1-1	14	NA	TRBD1	CASSEGQGGGSAFF	TGTGCCAGCAGTGAAGGACAGGGTGGAGGGAGTGCTTTCTTT